The clone carrying this T cell receptor beta chain turned up a few times. Its antigen remains unidentified. This specimen belongs to a study of blood T cells in healthy people across ages. General study findings and limits: Long-lived and aged donors differed, with more naive CD4+ cells and higher diversity in the long-lived.

Combining a sample-barcoded 5' primer with a J-beta primer mix, a second PCR ran for roughly 6 to 12 cycles. No fewer than 2.5 million CDR3-containing paired-end reads came from each sample. TCRdb passed the 5' RACE reads through MiXCR, listing each CDR3 protein once. The sample records about 640,000 distinct CDR3 sequences, about 30% being singletons. The CDR3 sequence is 13 residues long. The germline V and J ends were trimmed by 1 base and 3 bases, with 7 bases remaining between them. The germline V gene encodes CDR1 LNHDA and CDR2 SQIVND (reference sequence). This sequence was found in a woman aged 80 or over in good health. This chain uses TRBV19 with TRBJ2-7, with D perhaps matching TRBD1 or TRBD2 (5 bases each). The specimen sequenced was blood. The CDR3 coding sequence is TGTGCCAGTAGTATAGGGGACCTCTACGAGCAGTACTTC. Translating gives CASSIGDLYEQYF.